Below, 26 T cell receptor beta chains from the same sample are listed, as sequenced in a study of cytomegalovirus exposure and HLA in healthy donors. TCRdb's table, derived via immunoSEQ multiplex PCR, lists solely in-frame clones and lacks some. The table lists 280,000 or so clones, roughly 90% of them singletons, with approximately 0.95% in the top ten. Sample: PBMCs. These receptors all come from a woman aged 18-30 years in good health and CMV-seronegative.

This clone was counted once. The chain employs TRBV7-2 and TRBJ2-6; D is possibly TRBD1 (5 bases). This CDR3 contains 16 residues. V lost 5 bases, J lost 1 base, and 12 bases lay in between. Germline CDR1 reads SGHTA; CDR2 reads FQGNSA. Written as DNA, the CDR3 is TGTGCCAGCAGCCCACAGGTGGGGTCTGGGGCCAACGTCCTGACTTTC. Translating it yields CASSPQVGSGANVLTF.

This clone was seen only once. The CDR3 here is CASNSAGASWGYTF. The DNA of the CDR3 is TGTGCCAGCAACTCTGCAGGGGCTTCTTGGGGCTACACCTTC. J is TRBJ1-2 and V is TRBV28, with D perhaps TRBD1 (6 bases). The CDR3 has 14 amino acids. V lost 7 bases and J lost 8, with 20 bases in between. From germline, CDR1 is MDHEN and CDR2 SYDVKM.

CDR3 DNA: TGCGCCAGCAGCCACAGTGTAGCCGGGACACCCTATGGCTACACCTTC. Translation gives CASSHSVAGTPYGYTF. V gene TRBV4-3 combines with J gene TRBJ1-2; possible D gene TRBD1, 6 bases. Germline V gene data show CDR1 as LGHNA and CDR2 as YSLEER. The CDR3 has 16 residues. V gave up 3 bases and J gave up 4 bases, with 18 bases separating them.

The chain couples TRBV29-1 to TRBJ2-7; 12 positions agree with TRBD2. The CDR3 sequence is 15 residues long. After removal of 1 base from V and 6 bases from J, the junction contained 7 bases not matched to a gene. Looked up from germline, CDR1 is SQVTM and CDR2 is ANQGSEA. In DNA form, the CDR3 reads TGCAGCGTTGAAGTTCTGACTAGCGGGAGCAGCGAGCAGTACTTC. It yields the protein CSVEVLTSGSSEQYF.

V is TRBV18 and J is TRBJ1-5; D perhaps matches TRBD1 (5 bases). Germline CDR1 is KGHSH and CDR2 is LQKENI. CDR3 length: 14 amino acids. V lost 5 bases and J lost 0, with 8 bases in between. The CDR3 reads CASSAQGSNQPQHF. CDR3 sequence (DNA): TGTGCCAGCTCAGCCCAGGGTAGCAATCAGCCCCAGCATTTT. Based on the CDR3 plus reference TRBV18 and TRBJ1-5, the full variable domain is NAGVMQNPRHLVRRRGQEARLRCSPMKGHSHVYWYRQLPEEGLKFMVYLQKENIIDESGMPKERFSAEFPKEGPSILRIQQVVRGDSAAYFCASSAQGSNQPQHFGDGTRLSIL.

This chain links TRBV28 with TRBJ2-7; 8 nucleotides match TRBD1. This CDR3 is built from 14 residues. CDR1 is MDHEN, CDR2 SYDVKM, per germline. V was pared by 5 bases and J by 0 bases, with 3 bases of the junction left unmatched. The CDR3 protein is CASSTTGGSYEQYF. CDR3 nucleotides: TGTGCCAGCAGTACCACAGGGGGCTCCTACGAGCAGTACTTC.

A single count supports this clone. V is TRBV6-1 and J is TRBJ2-7; TRBD2 aligns across 9 bases. The length of the CDR3 is 16 residues. V dropped 0 bases and J dropped 2; count of bases not matched to a gene: 5. Germline CDR1 is MNHNS and CDR2 is SASEGT. CDR3 protein: CASSEARLADTYEQYF. The CDR3 DNA follows: TGTGCCAGCAGTGAAGCCAGACTAGCGGATACCTACGAGCAGTACTTC.

This chain joins TRBV15 and TRBJ2-7, with 10 bases lining up with TRBD1. Germline V gene lookup returns CDR1 LNHNV and CDR2 YYDKDF (reference sequence). The CDR3 runs 18 residues. Trimming at V came to 1 base and at J to 7 bases, leaving 16 bases not matched to a gene. The CDR3 is CATSRASGTGADGGEQYF. For the CDR3, the DNA is TGTGCCACCAGCAGAGCCTCCGGGACAGGGGCTGACGGGGGGGAGCAGTACTTC.

The sample holds one count of this clone. Here the CDR3 reads CAEGGGLGGYTF. CDR3 coding DNA: TGTGCCGAAGGTGGCGGGTTGGGCGGCTACACCTTC. The chain is built from TRBV28 and TRBJ1-2; no definite D call. Trimming shortened V by 11 bases and J by 8 bases, and 18 bases separated the two germline ends. Germline V gives CDR1 MDHEN, CDR2 SYDVKM. The CDR3 is made up of 12 amino acids.

Only one count was recorded for this clone. The rearrangement joins TRBV9 to TRBJ1-1; tentative D call: TRBD1 (5 bases). With 0 bases removed from V and 3 bases from J, the gap between germline ends came to 15 bases. This CDR3 comprises 16 residues. The germline CDR1 and CDR2 sequences are SGDLS and YYNGEE. The CDR3 DNA reads as TGTGCCAGCAGCGTAGCCCCGTTCCCCAGGGACACTGAAGCTTTCTTT. Translation gives CASSVAPFPRDTEAFF.

V and J are TRBV28 and TRBJ2-3, with a tentative D call TRBD2 (6 bases). The length of the CDR3 is 14 residues. Germline loops: CDR1 MDHEN, CDR2 SYDVKM. Trimming removed 3 bases at V and 0 bases at J, with 7 bases between. This CDR3 reads CASSFSGSTDTQYF. CDR3 nucleotides: TGTGCCAGCAGTTTCAGCGGGAGCACAGATACGCAGTATTTT. Together with reference TRBV28 and TRBJ2-3, the CDR3 gives the full variable domain: DVKVTQSSRYLVKRTGEKVFLECVQDMDHENMFWYRQDPGLGLRLIYFSYDVKMKEKGDIPEGYSVSREKKERFSLILESASTNQTSMYLCASSFSGSTDTQYFGPGTRLTVL.

V is TRBV9 and J is TRBJ2-1, with 9 bases lining up with TRBD2. CDR1 is SGDLS and CDR2 is YYNGEE in the germline V gene. J lost 0 bases, V lost 0 bases, and 1 base had no gene match. CDR3 length: 16 amino acids. CDR3 sequence: CASSVGSGSSYNEQFF. CDR3 DNA sequence: TGTGCCAGCAGCGTAGGTAGCGGGAGCTCCTACAATGAGCAGTTCTTC.

J is TRBJ1-5 and V is TRBV28, with TRBD1 matching over 7 bases. Germline CDR1 MDHEN, CDR2 SYDVKM. With 5 bases clipped from V and 0 bases from J, the junction kept 1 base outside the gene matches. The CDR3 extends over 14 amino acids. The CDR3 reads CASSRDSSNQPQHF. The CDR3, as DNA: TGTGCCAGCAGTCGGGACAGTAGCAATCAGCCCCAGCATTTT.

V gene TRBV19 combines with J gene TRBJ2-4; possible D gene TRBD2, 6 bases. Germline V gene lookup returns CDR1 LNHDA and CDR2 SQIVND (reference sequence). This CDR3 comprises 15 residues. The ends were cut back, 5 bases at V and 5 bases at J, with 16 bases in the middle. CDR3 in DNA: TGTGCCAGTAGTCGGGGGTGGGCTCGGGAAAACATTCAGTACTTC. Its protein is CASSRGWARENIQYF.

In its sample, this clone was seen once. The V gene is TRBV27, the J gene TRBJ2-7, with 7 bases lining up with TRBD2. The CDR3 runs to 13 residues. The V gene end was trimmed by 7 bases and the J gene end by 3 bases; junction bases not matched to a gene: 6. Germline CDR1 reads MNHEY; CDR2 reads SMNVEV (reference sequence). The CDR3 DNA follows: TGTGCCAGCAAGGAGCGGGGCCGCTACGAGCAGTACTTC. This translates into CASKERGRYEQYF.

The rearrangement links TRBV28 to TRBJ2-5, with 9 bases aligning to TRBD1. The V segment lost 4 bases and the J segment 5 bases; nucleotides outside the gene matches: 11. This CDR3 has 16 amino acids. Germline lookup yields CDR1 MDHEN and CDR2 SYDVKM. The CDR3, as DNA: TGTGCCAGCAGTTCGATCCGGGACAGGGTCTCGGAGACCCAGTACTTC. It encodes CASSSIRDRVSETQYF.

The chain is built from TRBV6-5 and TRBJ2-7; no definite D call. Germline V gene sequence: CDR1 MNHEY, CDR2 SVGAGI. The CDR3 runs 13 residues. V shed 5 bases and J shed 3 bases, with 11 bases lying between them. The CDR3 bases are TGTGCCAGCAGTAAAGACCGACACTACGAGCAGTACTTC. It is translated as CASSKDRHYEQYF.

The chain is built from TRBV6-1 and TRBJ1-1; TRBD1 agrees at 8 bases. The CDR3 runs 14 residues. Germline CDR1 is MNHNS and CDR2 is SASEGT. With 8 bases clipped from V and 3 bases from J, the junction kept 8 bases outside the gene matches. The CDR3 sequence is CASLLTGDDTEAFF. The CDR3 coding sequence is TGTGCCAGCCTCTTGACAGGGGACGACACTGAAGCTTTCTTT.

This clone appeared a single time. J is TRBJ2-2 and V is TRBV4-1, with TRBD2 matching over 7 bases. Germline lookup yields CDR1 MGHRA and CDR2 YSYEKL. There are 16 residues in the CDR3. The V segment lost 1 base and the J segment 6 bases; nucleotides outside the gene matches: 8. The chain's CDR3 is CASSQVDMGLSGELFF. Here the CDR3 DNA reads TGCGCCAGCAGCCAAGTTGATATGGGACTATCCGGGGAGCTGTTTTTT.

The genes are TRBV2 and TRBJ2-1; 12 bases line up with TRBD2. Germline V gene lookup returns CDR1 SNHLY and CDR2 FYNNEI. This CDR3 contains 16 residues. J lost 6 bases, V lost 7 bases, and 10 bases had no gene match. The CDR3 DNA reads TGTGCCAGCATTGTACTAGCGGGAGGTACTAGCAATGAGCAGTTCTTC. This codes for CASIVLAGGTSNEQFF.

The chain couples TRBV27 to TRBJ2-7; the match to TRBD2 covers 7 bases. V dropped 4 bases and J dropped 2; count of bases not matched to a gene: 8. The CDR3 runs 15 residues. Per the germline V gene, CDR1 is MNHEY and CDR2 is SMNVEV (reference sequence). CDR3 in amino acids: CASSSTGTIPYEQYF. The CDR3 nucleotides read TGTGCCAGCAGTTCCACCGGGACTATCCCCTACGAGCAGTACTTC.

This clone was counted a single time. The chain recombines TRBV28 with TRBJ2-1; 7 bases are a match to TRBD2. The CDR3 totals 14 residues. J lost 3 bases, V lost 9 bases, and 8 bases had no gene match. The germline V gene encodes CDR1 MDHEN and CDR2 SYDVKM. CDR3 DNA: TGTGCCAGGCCCGGGAGGTTAGGCTACAATGAGCAGTTCTTC. Translating it yields CARPGRLGYNEQFF.

The chain combines TRBV6-5 with TRBJ2-1; TRBD1 aligns across 7 bases. V was clipped by 2 bases and J by 10 bases; unmatched bases: 14. Per germline, CDR1 MNHEY and CDR2 SVGAGI. CDR3 size: 16 residues. As DNA, the CDR3 is TGTGCCAGCAGTTACGAGGCAGGGGGAGTGAATGGAGAGCAGTTCTTC. It codes for CASSYEAGGVNGEQFF.

The chain employs TRBV9 and TRBJ2-3; 8 positions agree with TRBD2. J was trimmed by 2 bases and V by 3 bases; bases with no gene match: 5. The CDR3 runs to 15 residues. Germline V gene lookup returns CDR1 SGDLS and CDR2 YYNGEE. The CDR3 bases are TGTGCCAGCAGCGCCTCACTAGCGGACACAGATACGCAGTATTTT. This sequence encodes CASSASLADTDTQYF.

This clone was counted between two and nine times. This chain connects TRBV6-4 to TRBJ2-1; 12 bases fit TRBD2. The CDR3 consists of 15 residues. With V trimmed by 0 bases and J by 13 bases, 7 bases remained unmatched. CDR1 is MRHNA, CDR2 SNTAGT, per germline. CDR3 nucleotide sequence: TGTGCCAGCAGTGACTCTGGGACTAGCGGGTTTCCTCAGTTCTTC. As protein: CASSDSGTSGFPQFF.

V usage is TRBV6-4 and J usage is TRBJ2-5, with 7 bases fitting TRBD2. Germline loops: CDR1 MRHNA, CDR2 SNTAGT. Losses at the gene ends were 6 bases for V and 5 bases for J; bases not matched to a gene: 6. This CDR3 comprises 13 residues. The CDR3 nucleotides are TGTGCCAGCAGCAGGCGGGAGCATGAGACCCAGTACTTC. It encodes CASSRREHETQYF.